This T cell receptor (beta chain) was identified during a study of patients and donors after allogeneic stem cell transplantation. CDR1 is SQVTM and CDR2 is ANQGSEA in the germline V gene. The CDR3 runs 14 residues. With 5 bases removed from V and 0 bases from J, the gap between germline ends came to 11 bases. Each CDR3 protein gets one entry after TCRdb re-called the RT-PCR reads with MiXCR. The sample has some 960,000 distinct CDR3 sequences, around 17% seen once. This clonotype was detected only a few times. This chain joins TRBV29-1 and TRBJ1-5; D ambiguous. This TCR derives from a human donor who was either an allogeneic HSCT recipient or a stem cell or donor lymphocyte infusion donor (not recorded which). It is not recorded whose cells these are; they may come from a transplant donor. What was sequenced was blood, either unsorted or a sorted T cell fraction (not recorded which). The DNA for the CDR3 is TGCAGCGTTACACAGTCTTATAGCAATCAGCCCCAGCATTTT. This codes for CSVTQSYSNQPQHF. The full variable domain, rest sourced from reference TRBV29-1 and TRBJ1-5, is SAVISQKPSRDICQRGTSLTIQCQVDSQVTMMFWYRQQPGQSLTLIATANQGSEATYESGFVIDKFPISRPNLTFSTLTVSNMSPEDSSIYLCSVTQSYSNQPQHFGDGTRLSIL.